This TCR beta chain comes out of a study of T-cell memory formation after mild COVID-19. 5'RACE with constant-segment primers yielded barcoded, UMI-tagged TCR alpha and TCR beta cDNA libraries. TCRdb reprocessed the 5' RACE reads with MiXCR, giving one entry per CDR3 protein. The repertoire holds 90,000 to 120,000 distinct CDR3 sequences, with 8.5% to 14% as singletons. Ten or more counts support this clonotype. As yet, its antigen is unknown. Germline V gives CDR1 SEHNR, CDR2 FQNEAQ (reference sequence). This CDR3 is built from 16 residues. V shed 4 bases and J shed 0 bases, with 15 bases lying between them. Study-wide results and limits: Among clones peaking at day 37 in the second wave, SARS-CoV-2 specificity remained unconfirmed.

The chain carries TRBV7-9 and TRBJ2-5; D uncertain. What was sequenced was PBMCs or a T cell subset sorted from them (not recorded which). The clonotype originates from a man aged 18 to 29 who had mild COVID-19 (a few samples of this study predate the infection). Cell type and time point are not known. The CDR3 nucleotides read TGTGCCAGCAGCTCAACCGAGGACCCGTACCAAGAGACCCAGTACTTC. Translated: CASSSTEDPYQETQYF.